This T cell receptor (beta chain) was documented in a study of CD8+ T cells in alopecia areata (dated by TCRdb to 2016 to 2018). Notes on the research overall: The treated patients took part in an open-label pilot trial in which moderate-to-severe alopecia areata was treated with oral tofacitinib at 5 to 10 mg twice daily. immunoSEQ multiplex PCR using 35 Vbeta forward primers and 13 Jbeta reverse primers was used to amplify TCRbeta CDR3 regions. Scalp clonality was compared across normal scalp (n=4), patchy alopecia areata scalp (n=8), and alopecia totalis/universalis scalp (n=8). In humans, TCRbeta sequencing was performed on scalp tissue and on sorted CD4+ and CD8+ peripheral blood T cells from healthy controls and from patients with patchy or totalis/universalis alopecia areata. Tofacitinib was administered for 6 to 18 months, and 6 months of follow-up off drug were then conducted to assess delayed response and recurrence. Biopsies were taken from tofacitinib-treated patients at baseline and again at 4 and 24 weeks into treatment, and several of those patients also had a later scalp biopsy. RNA was extracted with the PAXgene miRNA kit for fixed scalp, the miRNeasy kit for PBMCs, and the RNeasy kit for mouse skin. High-throughput TCRbeta sequencing was used to examine T cell clonal expansion in alopecia areata in both the C3H/HeJ mouse model and human patients.

The sample's time point label is to be understood as: baseline before oral tofacitinib. Lesional scalp punch biopsies and peripheral blood were obtained from alopecia areata patients. PBMCs were isolated by density centrifugation and stained for CD3, CD4 and CD8, and CD4+ and CD8+ T cells were sorted on a FACSAria. A distance of 13 bases separates the germline ends of V and J, which lose 4 bases and 4 bases respectively. CDR1 SGHTA and CDR2 FQGNSA are derived from the germline V gene. The CDR3, from cysteine to phenylalanine, totals 14 residues. Only the CDR3 part of the read is kept: 42 bases, read in frame from the first base. On the study overall, not on this receptor specifically: Unlike mouse skin, where gammadelta T cells dominate, normal human skin contains resident alphabeta T cells that get sequenced too, which complicates analysis of the scalp TCR repertoire. Compared with normal scalp, lesional scalp had higher clonality and more expanded CD8+ clones, particularly in alopecia totalis/universalis, a pattern that suggests antigenic drive. Shared TCR sequences between patients were less evident than in mice, which may be partly attributable to HLA diversity in the patient population.

There are a few counts of this clone. Its antigen target is currently unknown. No base quality information exists; no much larger clone differs at one position. The library came from the immunoSEQ multiplex PCR assay. RNA was extracted from all samples and reverse transcribed into cDNA as template for TCR sequencing. First-strand cDNA was synthesized with SuperScript III using a 2:1 mix of oligo-dT and random hexamers. A synthetic immune receptor repertoire was used to assess amplification bias, and residual bias was removed computationally. The original methods were these. Raw reads were preprocessed to remove errors, and CDR3 was defined according to IMGT conventions as the region from the conserved cysteine to phenylalanine. Clonality was computed by normalizing Shannon entropy by log2 of the number of productive unique TCRs and subtracting the result from 1. Whether each scalp clone was CD4 or CD8 was inferred by checking scalp TCRbeta sequences against the CD4 and CD8 repertoires from sorted blood. TCRdb limited this immuneACCESS table to in-frame rearrangements with V and J called. A share of clones is missing; checked studies link under half to unresolved V genes, and the rest is unexplained. V, J and clone size were drawn from that table, and D and trimming were deduced from the DNA. This sample has roughly 200,000 clones in its table, and roughly 60% of those were observed once. 1.5% to 2% of the sample is held by the ten biggest clonotypes.

Recombination linked TRBV7-2 to TRBJ2-5; matching of 6 bases hints at TRBD1 as the D gene. This material consisted of CD4+ T cells sorted from blood, taken at week 0. This receptor was obtained from a human donor with alopecia areata. CDR3 reads: CASSYRVGGETQYF. The nucleotide sequence is TGTGCCAGCAGCTACAGGGTTGGCGGAGAGACCCAGTACTTC.